The next 11 T cell receptor beta chains were all read from a single sample in a study of control samples from healthy donors and cancer patients. Using immunoSEQ multiplex PCR, the repertoire was profiled, and TCRdb retains in-frame clones only, with some absent. The data contain tens of thousands of clones, 70% to 90% of them seen just once; the ten biggest clones take up about 3.8%. Sequenced sample: blood. These receptors came from a man aged 50-59 years in good health.

J is TRBJ2-2 and V is TRBV15; D call uncertain. This CDR3 is built from 16 residues. Looked up from germline, CDR1 is LNHNV and CDR2 is YYDKDF (reference sequence). The germline V and J ends were trimmed by 0 bases and 1 base, with 9 bases remaining between them. CDR3 nucleotide sequence: TGTGCCACCAGCAGAGAAAGCAGAGGGAACACCGGGGAGCTGTTTTTT. It yields the protein CATSRESRGNTGELFF.

The chain joins TRBV11-3 to TRBJ1-2; 7 bases map to TRBD1. The germline V gene encodes CDR1 SGHNT and CDR2 YENEEA. V was clipped by 5 bases and J by 4 bases; unmatched bases: 7. The CDR3 has 14 amino acids. The DNA of the CDR3 is TGTGCCAGCAGCCCAGGACAGGTGGGCTATGGCTACACCTTC. It yields the protein CASSPGQVGYGYTF. Filled out from reference TRBV11-3 and TRBJ1-2, the complete variable domain reads EAGVVQSPRYKIIEKKQPVAFWCNPISGHNTLYWYLQNLGQGPELLIRYENEEAVDDSQLPKDRFSAERLKGVDSTLKIQPAELGDSAVYLCASSPGQVGYGYTFGSGTRLTVV.

The chain carries TRBV6-2 or TRBV6-3 and TRBJ2-3; 15 positions match TRBD2. Trimming at V came to 4 bases and at J to 6 bases, leaving 5 bases not matched to a gene. Germline-derived CDR1 and CDR2 are MNHEY and SVGEGT. The CDR3 extends over 16 amino acids. CDR3 sequence (DNA): TGTGCCAGCAGTTCGGGACTAGCGGGAGGTGGTGATACGCAGTATTTT. Its protein product is CASSSGLAGGGDTQYF.

The chain employs TRBV30 and TRBJ2-7, with 9 bases matching TRBD1. The J segment lost 4 bases and the V segment lost 5 bases, leaving 6 bases of the junction unmatched. The CDR3 loop spans 13 amino acids. Germline V gives CDR1 GTSNPN, CDR2 SVGIG (reference sequence). The CDR3 DNA sequence: TGTGCCTGGTCAGGGACAGGGTGGTACGAGCAGTACTTC. Translation gives CAWSGTGWYEQYF.

This sequence joins TRBV28 and TRBJ2-7; 10 nucleotides match TRBD2. The germline V gene encodes CDR1 MDHEN and CDR2 SYDVKM. After removal of 7 bases from V and 2 bases from J, the junction contained 8 bases not matched to a gene. The CDR3 totals 15 residues. For the CDR3, the DNA is TGTGCCAGCATCCCCAGCCTAGCGGGAGCCTACGAGCAGTACTTC. This translates into CASIPSLAGAYEQYF.

CDR3 residues: CAIRGQDGNTIYF. The CDR3, as DNA: TGTGCCATCAGGGGGCAGGACGGAAACACCATATATTTT. This rearrangement joins TRBV10-3 to TRBJ1-3; D may be TRBD1 (5 bases). The CDR3 is made up of 13 amino acids. V was cut by 6 bases and J by 4 bases, with 10 bases left in between. Germline V gives CDR1 ENHRY, CDR2 SYGVKD.

This chain joins TRBV4-3 and TRBJ2-5; 7 bases match TRBD1. The V and J ends lost 0 bases and 5 bases, in that order; junction bases with no gene match: 6. CDR3 length: 15 residues. Looked up from germline, CDR1 is LGHNA and CDR2 is YSLEER. The CDR3 bases are TGCGCCAGCAGCCAAGACCCGACAGGGATGGAGACCCAGTACTTC. Protein: CASSQDPTGMETQYF.

CDR3 in amino acids: CASSLGAPNTEAFF. In DNA, the CDR3 is TGTGCCAGCAGTTTAGGGGCCCCGAACACTGAAGCTTTCTTT. The chain employs TRBV28 and TRBJ1-1; D is possibly TRBD1 (5 bases). The CDR3 is 14 residues long. Trimming stripped 2 bases from V and 1 base from J, with 8 bases between. Germline V gene data show CDR1 as MDHEN and CDR2 as SYDVKM.

V and J are TRBV2 and TRBJ2-2; TRBD2 is a possible D gene (5 bases). V gave up 6 bases and J gave up 15 bases, with 14 bases separating them. Germline V gene lookup returns CDR1 SNHLY and CDR2 FYNNEI. CDR3 length: 11 amino acids. The CDR3 nucleotides read TGTGCCAGCAGGAGGGATCTGTCGATGTTTTTT. Translated: CASRRDLSMFF.

This chain joins TRBV9 and TRBJ2-6; D unresolved. CDR1 SGDLS and CDR2 YYNGEE come from the germline V gene. Deletions cut 0 bases from V and 0 bases from J, with 7 bases between. There are 16 residues in the CDR3. The CDR3 nucleotides are TGTGCCAGCAGCGTAGTGTCCCGCTCTGGGGCCAACGTCCTGACTTTC. This gives the protein CASSVVSRSGANVLTF.

The V call is TRBV10-3, the J call TRBJ1-5; 8 bases match TRBD1. The CDR3 covers 13 residues. The V gene's germline CDR1 is ENHRY and CDR2 SYGVKD. V lost 8 bases and J lost 3; bases outside the gene matches: 3. The CDR3 DNA reads as TGTGCCATCGGGGGACAGGACAATCAGCCCCAGCATTTT. This encodes CAIGGQDNQPQHF.